This is a list of T cell receptor beta chains from one sample in a study of brain metastases from non-small cell lung cancer. The data were produced by immunoSEQ multiplex PCR, yet TCRdb's version contains in-frame clones alone and is incomplete. The sample holds about 1,500 clones, about nine tenths seen once. Sequencing used tumor-adjacent normal tissue. The receptors were sampled from a donor at least 40 years old with non-small cell lung cancer. Both conserved end residues are part of each CDR3. A D gene is named only where the DNA matches it firmly. Not all rows give a size; the values are once, few, many and, for expanded clones, a class.

v_gene	j_gene	d_gene	abundance	CDR3nt	CDR3aa
TRBV7-2	TRBJ1-2	NA	NA	TGTGCCAGCAGTCCCGCCCGGGGAGCGTATGGCTACACCTTC	CASSPARGAYGYTF
TRBV21-1	TRBJ2-7	NA	NA	TGTGCCAGCAGCAAAGGAATACTGAGGGCAGCGGAGAGTTACGAACAGTACTTC	CASSKGILRAAESYEQYF
TRBV7-9	TRBJ2-3	NA	NA	TGTGCCAGCAGCTTAGAGGGGGTGTTCGCCACCCCGCCTTATTTT	CASSLEGVFATPPYF
TRBV18	TRBJ2-5	TRBD2	NA	TGTGCCAGCTCACCTGGGACTAGCAGGGAGACCCAGTACTTC	CASSPGTSRETQYF
TRBV12-5	TRBJ2-5	NA	NA	TGTGCTAGTAATCGCGAGGACAGACCTCAAGAGACCCAGTACTTC	CASNREDRPQETQYF
TRBV7-9	TRBJ2-7	NA	NA	TGTGCCAGCAGCTCGTGGGGCTCCTACGAGCAGTACTTC	CASSSWGSYEQYF
TRBV19	TRBJ1-1	NA	NA	TGTGCCAGTATGCGGGGGGCTTCGGTAGCTTTCTTT	CASMRGASVAFF
TRBV19	TRBJ1-6	TRBD1	NA	TGTGCTAGTAAGCTCGGGACAGTAGAATCACCCCTCCACTTT	CASKLGTVESPLHF
TRBV9	TRBJ1-6	NA	NA	TGTGCCAGCAGCGGCCCCGAGGGGGAAAATTCACCCCTCCACTTT	CASSGPEGENSPLHF
TRBV4-1	TRBJ1-2	NA	NA	TGCGCCAGCAGCCCGGGGGAACGCAGAGGAGCTAACTATGGCTACACCTTC	CASSPGERRGANYGYTF
TRBV6-1	TRBJ1-5	NA	NA	TGTGCCAGCAGTGAAGCGGGGTCGTTCTTGGGGCAGCCCCAGCATTTT	CASSEAGSFLGQPQHF
TRBV6-5	TRBJ2-2	TRBD1	NA	TGTGCCAGCAGCTGGACAGGGACCACCGGGGAGCTGTTTTTT	CASSWTGTTGELFF
TRBV7-2	TRBJ2-5	TRBD2	NA	TGTGCCAGCAGCTCGGGACTAGTAGGGACCCAGTACTTC	CASSSGLVGTQYF
TRBV6-5	TRBJ1-5	NA	NA	TGTGCCAGCACCCGTGGGGAGGATCAGCCCCAGCATTTT	CASTRGEDQPQHF
TRBV2	TRBJ2-7	TRBD1	NA	TGTGCCAGCTACCATTTGACAGGGTCCAACGAGCAGTACTTC	CASYHLTGSNEQYF
TRBV2	TRBJ2-7	TRBD1	NA	TGTGCCAGCTACCATTTGACAGGGTCTGACGAGCAGTACTTC	CASYHLTGSDEQYF
TRBV3-1/TRBV3-2	TRBJ1-1	NA	NA	TGTGCCAGCAGCCCCCGGGCCGCCTTGAGGAACACTGAAGCTTTCTTT	CASSPRAALRNTEAFF
TRBV12-3/TRBV12-4	TRBJ1-3	NA	NA	TGTGCCAGCAGCTACGGTGGAAACACCATATATTTT	CASSYGGNTIYF
TRBV29-1	TRBJ1-1	NA	once	TGCAGCACCCACCGGACAGTCGGGAACACTAAAGCTTTCTTT	CSTHRTVGNTKAFF
TRBV6-4	TRBJ2-3	TRBD2	NA	TGTGCCAGCAGTGGACAAGCGGGGAGCACAGATACGCAGTATTTT	CASSGQAGSTDTQYF
TRBV29-1	TRBJ1-2	NA	NA	TGCAGCGTTGACAGGGTTGGTTATGGCTACACCTTC	CSVDRVGYGYTF
TRBV6-1	TRBJ2-2	NA	NA	TGTGCCAGCAGTGAAGGGACAGCCATTACCGGGGAGCTGTTTTTT	CASSEGTAITGELFF
TRBV24-1	TRBJ2-3	TRBD2	NA	TGTGCCACCTCTAGCGGGGGGAGAGTAGATACGCAGTATTTT	CATSSGGRVDTQYF
TRBV3-1/TRBV3-2	TRBJ2-7	NA	NA	TGTGCCAGCAGCCAAGATCTTGGGCAGGACGAGCAGTACTTC	CASSQDLGQDEQYF
TRBV6-1	TRBJ2-1	NA	NA	TGTGCCAGCAGTGTAGGGCTAGGGCGGGCGTCCAATGAGCAGTTCTTC	CASSVGLGRASNEQFF
TRBV5-4	TRBJ1-1	TRBD1	once	TGTGCCAGCAGCTTGGCTCAGGGGGCCGTGAACACTGAAGCTTTCTTT	CASSLAQGAVNTEAFF
TRBV6-2/TRBV6-3	TRBJ1-1	NA	NA	TGTGCCAGCAGTTACGAAGGGTTTTTGACTGAAGCTTTCTTT	CASSYEGFLTEAFF
TRBV12-3/TRBV12-4	TRBJ1-1	NA	NA	TGTGCCAGCAGGCTGAACACTGAAGCTTTCTTT	CASRLNTEAFF
TRBV11-1	TRBJ2-7	TRBD1	NA	TGTGCCAGCAGCTTAGCCCAGGGGGCAACCTACGAGCAGTACTTC	CASSLAQGATYEQYF
TRBV7-6	TRBJ2-5	NA	NA	TGTGCCAGCAGCCAGAAACCGGGGTCCCAGTACTTC	CASSQKPGSQYF
TRBV7-3	TRBJ2-1	NA	NA	TGTGCCAGCAGCTTAACAGGGGGCAATGAGCAGTTCTTC	CASSLTGGNEQFF
TRBV21-1	TRBJ2-7	NA	NA	TGTGCCAGCAGCAAAGGGGGACACTCCTACGAGCAGTACTTC	CASSKGGHSYEQYF
TRBV15	TRBJ2-6	NA	NA	TGTGCCACCAGCAGCGCAATCTCTGGGGCCAACGTCCTGACTTTC	CATSSAISGANVLTF
TRBV12-3/TRBV12-4	TRBJ2-1	NA	NA	TGTGCCAGCAGTCCCGGAGAGGAGCAGTTCTTC	CASSPGEEQFF
TRBV6-5	TRBJ1-4	NA	few	TGTGCCAGCGGGGGGAAGGGGGAAAAACTGTTTTTT	CASGGKGEKLFF
TRBV2	TRBJ1-6	NA	NA	TGTGCCAGCACCTCGGTCGGGCTTAATTCACTCCTCCACTTT	CASTSVGLNSLLHF
TRBV10-2	TRBJ2-7	NA	NA	TGCGCCAGCAGCGCGGTGTTGTGGGGAGCTCCTTACGAGCAGTACTTC	CASSAVLWGAPYEQYF
TRBV7-2	TRBJ2-5	NA	NA	TGTGCCAGCAGCTTGGGCAAAGGGTGGGGCGGAGGGGAAGAGACCCAGTACTTC	CASSLGKGWGGGEETQYF
TRBV6-5	TRBJ1-2	NA	NA	TGTGCCAGCAGTCTAACCCCGGTTGGCTATGGCTACACCTTC	CASSLTPVGYGYTF
TRBV18	TRBJ2-5	TRBD1	NA	TGTGCCAGCTCACCAGTTACAGGGGAAGAGACCCAGTACTTC	CASSPVTGEETQYF
TRBV3-1/TRBV3-2	TRBJ2-4	TRBD2	NA	TGTGCCAGCAGCCCGCGGGGGGCCAAAAACATTCAGTACTTC	CASSPRGAKNIQYF
TRBV9	TRBJ2-1	TRBD2	NA	TGTGCCAGCAGCGAGGGCGCTAGCGGGTACAATGAGCAGTTCTTC	CASSEGASGYNEQFF
TRBV10-2	TRBJ1-1	NA	NA	TGCGCCAGCAGGGACTACCGCGGACTGAACACTGAAGCTTTCTTT	CASRDYRGLNTEAFF
TRBV27	TRBJ2-1	NA	NA	TGTGCCAGCAGGGGTTTCGGTGAGCAGTTCTTC	CASRGFGEQFF
TRBV7-3	TRBJ1-1	NA	NA	TGTGCCAGCAGCTTAGACAGAAACACTGAAGCTTTCTTT	CASSLDRNTEAFF
TRBV6-5	TRBJ2-7	NA	NA	TGTGCCTGCGAGGCTGAGAGGGGCCTCTCCTACGAGCAGTACTTC	CACEAERGLSYEQYF
TRBV27	TRBJ1-3	NA	once	TGTGCCAGCAGTTTAGTCGGTCCGGCCGCTGGAAACACCATATATTTT	CASSLVGPAAGNTIYF
TRBV9	TRBJ2-3	NA	NA	TGTGCCAGCAGCTCGTCCGGGACTTTTACAGATACGCAGTATTTT	CASSSSGTFTDTQYF
TRBV7-2	TRBJ2-2	TRBD2	once	TGTGCCAGCAGGGGGGGGACCGGTAGAACCGGGGAGCTGTTTTTT	CASRGGTGRTGELFF
TRBV6-2/TRBV6-3	TRBJ2-3	TRBD1	NA	TGTGCCAGCAGCCCCGACAGGGGGGGTCCTAGCACAGATACGCAGTATTTT	CASSPDRGGPSTDTQYF
TRBV7-2	TRBJ1-4	NA	NA	TGTGCCAGCAGCTTCTCACCCACGGCAGGTCCAACTAATGAAAAACTGTTTTTT	CASSFSPTAGPTNEKLFF
TRBV19	TRBJ1-2	NA	NA	TGTGCCAGTAGTATAGGTGGCAGGCCAGGCTACACCTTC	CASSIGGRPGYTF
TRBV5-4	TRBJ2-7	TRBD2	NA	TGTGCCAGTAGCCGGGACTACATCTACAAGCAGTACTTC	CASSRDYIYKQYF
TRBV4-1	TRBJ2-7	TRBD1	NA	TGCGCCAGCAGCCAAGGGACAGGGGGCGCCGAGCAGTACTTC	CASSQGTGGAEQYF
TRBV29-1	TRBJ1-2	NA	NA	TGCAGCGTTGACAGGGTGGGCGTTGGCTACACCTTC	CSVDRVGVGYTF
TRBV10-1	TRBJ2-5	NA	NA	TGCGCCAGCAGTGATCCGGCGAAAGAGACCCAGTACTTC	CASSDPAKETQYF
TRBV7-2	TRBJ2-3	TRBD2	NA	TGTGCCAGCAGTTTAGCGGGGGGGCGGAGGACAGATACGCAGTATTTT	CASSLAGGRRTDTQYF
TRBV4-3	TRBJ1-1	TRBD1	NA	TGCGCCAGCAGCCCCCGACCCACAGGGGACACTGAAGCTTTCTTT	CASSPRPTGDTEAFF
TRBV10-3	TRBJ2-5	TRBD1	NA	TGTGCCATTAGTGAGTCGAGAGGGCAGGGGGCAGAAGAGACCCAGTACTTC	CAISESRGQGAEETQYF
TRBV19	TRBJ2-3	NA	NA	TGTGCCAGTAGTAAGCAGGGCCTGAGGGCAGATACGCAGTATTTT	CASSKQGLRADTQYF